This TCR beta chain was identified in a study of T cells after yellow fever vaccination (dated by TCRdb to about 2019). About the study as a whole: Libraries from fractions with low cell numbers were prepared with the SMART-Seq v4 Ultra Low Input RNA kit. Bulk TCR alpha and beta repertoires were sequenced longitudinally to track T-cell clones before and after primary and booster YFV17D yellow fever vaccination. Two healthy male donors, one aged 18 to 29 and one aged 30 to 40 years, were included in the cohort. Bulk PBMC replicates and cell subsets were isolated from blood drawn at multiple timepoints before and after both primary and secondary immunization.

This clonotype was counted at least ten times. Its specific antigen is unknown. Qualities for individual bases were not recorded, and no much larger clone is one base off. Explained via the paper, the treatment or condition label denotes: live attenuated yellow fever vaccine strain. At each blood-draw timepoint, two biological replicates of bulk PBMCs were collected. A standard Ficoll-Paque protocol was used to isolate PBMCs from peripheral blood. TriZol was used to extract RNA from bulk PBMCs, CD4 and CD8 fractions, and dextramer-positive and dextramer-negative fractions. These reads were obtained on an Illumina NovaSeq 6000. TCR cDNA was made using 5'RACE template switching, a step that added a universal primer site and unique molecular identifiers. cDNA synthesis was primed from both the TCR alpha and TCR beta constant segments. Library amplification used two PCR steps, and the second PCR step added sample barcodes and sequencing adapters. Sequencing of libraries was performed on Illumina HiSeq 2500 (2x100 bp) or NovaSeq (2x150 bp). The source study handled its data this way. Demultiplexing of reads and collapsing into UMI consensus sequences were performed with MIGEC, and V(D)J alignment was carried out with MiXCR. Using edgeR on replicate PBMC samples, clonotypes were called vaccine-responding if FDR was below 0.01 and the log2 fold change was above 5 up to day 15. Bulk clonotypes were assigned CD4 or CD8 identity according to which sequenced CD4 or CD8 repertoire held them at higher abundance. Clones were called with MiXCR by TCRdb after fastp trimmed the public reads at Q25, and only in-frame beta chains were retained. Rows are unified per CDR3 protein, each entry keeping the most common DNA and genes. The V and J calls and clone size come from TCRdb's table, not from the authors' own analysis. Recorded for this sample are about 250,000 distinct CDR3 sequences; about 3.9% of them occurred a single time. The ten largest clonotypes hold 19% of the sample.

What the research found in general, with its limitations: The study included only a couple of donors, which limits how far the findings can be generalized. After the booster, most clones that had expanded after primary vaccination were detected again (about 95% of CD4 and roughly nine tenths of CD8), suggesting broad maintenance of memory. Because abundant contaminating clonotypes from the bulk population could be contained in FACS-sorted repertoires, computational filtering was required. A small share of clonotypes occurred in both CD4 and CD8 compartments, likely arising from convergent recombination. Compared with the primary T-cell response, the secondary T-cell response was weaker but faster, peaking on day 5 rather than day 15.

This TCR derives from a man in his late teens or twenties who received the YFV17D yellow fever vaccine. The source was PBMCs, collected 15 days after the yellow fever booster vaccination.

For the CDR3, the sequence is CASTPGQGYNEQFF. The DNA is TGTGCCAGTACACCGGGACAGGGGTACAATGAGCAGTTCTTC. The chain links TRBV12-3 or TRBV12-4 with TRBJ2-1, with 10 junctional bases fitting TRBD1. Compared with germline, V lacks 9 bases and J lacks 4 bases; bases without a gene match: 6. The CDR3 contains 14 residues, cysteine and phenylalanine counted. Solely the CDR3 DNA is kept, with 42 bases framed from the first base.